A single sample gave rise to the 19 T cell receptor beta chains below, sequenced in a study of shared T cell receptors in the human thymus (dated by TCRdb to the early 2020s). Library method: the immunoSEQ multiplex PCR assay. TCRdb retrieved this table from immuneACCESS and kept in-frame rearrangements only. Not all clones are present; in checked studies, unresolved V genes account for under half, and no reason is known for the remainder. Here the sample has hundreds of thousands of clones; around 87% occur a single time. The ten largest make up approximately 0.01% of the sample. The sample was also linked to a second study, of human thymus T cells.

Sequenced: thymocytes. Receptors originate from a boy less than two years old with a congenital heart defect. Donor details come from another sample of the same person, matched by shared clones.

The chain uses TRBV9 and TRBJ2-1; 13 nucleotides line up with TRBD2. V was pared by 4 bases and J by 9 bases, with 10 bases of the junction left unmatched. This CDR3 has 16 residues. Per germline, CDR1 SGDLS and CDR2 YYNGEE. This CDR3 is CASSPRGTSGMGEQFF. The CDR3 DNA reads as TGTGCCAGCAGCCCTAGAGGGACTAGCGGGATGGGTGAGCAGTTCTTC.

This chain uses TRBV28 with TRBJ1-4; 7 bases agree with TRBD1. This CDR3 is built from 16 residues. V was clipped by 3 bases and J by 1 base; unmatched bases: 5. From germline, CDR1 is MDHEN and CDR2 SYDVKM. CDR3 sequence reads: CASSFRHRGTNEKLFF. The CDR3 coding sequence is TGTGCCAGCAGTTTCCGGCACAGGGGAACTAATGAAAAACTGTTTTTT.

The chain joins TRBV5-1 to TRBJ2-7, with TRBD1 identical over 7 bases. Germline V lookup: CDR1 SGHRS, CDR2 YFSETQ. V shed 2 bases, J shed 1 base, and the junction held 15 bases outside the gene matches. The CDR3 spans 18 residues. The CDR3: CASSFETGSRDHSYEQYF. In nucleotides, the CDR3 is TGCGCCAGCAGCTTCGAGACAGGGTCCCGGGACCATTCCTACGAGCAGTACTTC.

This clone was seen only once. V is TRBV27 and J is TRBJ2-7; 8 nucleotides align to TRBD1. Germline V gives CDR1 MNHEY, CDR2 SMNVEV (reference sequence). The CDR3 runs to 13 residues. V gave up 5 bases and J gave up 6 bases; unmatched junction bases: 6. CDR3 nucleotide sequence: TGTGCCAGCAGTCCAGGACAGGGTGTCGAGCAGTACTTC. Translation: CASSPGQGVEQYF.

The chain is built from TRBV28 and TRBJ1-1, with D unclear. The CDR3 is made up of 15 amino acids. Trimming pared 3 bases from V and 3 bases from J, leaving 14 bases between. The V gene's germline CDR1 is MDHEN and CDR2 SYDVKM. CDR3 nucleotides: TGTGCCAGCAGTTTTTGTGAGAAGAGGCACACTGAAGCTTTCTTT. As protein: CASSFCEKRHTEAFF.

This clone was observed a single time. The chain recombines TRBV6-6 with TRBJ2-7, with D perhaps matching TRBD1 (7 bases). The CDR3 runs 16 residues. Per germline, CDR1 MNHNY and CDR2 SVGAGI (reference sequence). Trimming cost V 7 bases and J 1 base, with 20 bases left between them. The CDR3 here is CASTQGGFPGSYEQYF. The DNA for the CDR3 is TGTGCCAGCACCCAGGGGGGCTTCCCGGGGTCCTACGAGCAGTACTTC.

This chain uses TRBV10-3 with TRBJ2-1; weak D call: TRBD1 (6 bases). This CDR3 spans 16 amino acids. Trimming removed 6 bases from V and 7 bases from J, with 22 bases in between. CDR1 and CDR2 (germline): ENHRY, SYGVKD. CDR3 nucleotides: TGTGCCATCAGAGTTACACAGGGAAAAAGGGAAAATGAGCAGTTCTTC. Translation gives CAIRVTQGKRENEQFF.

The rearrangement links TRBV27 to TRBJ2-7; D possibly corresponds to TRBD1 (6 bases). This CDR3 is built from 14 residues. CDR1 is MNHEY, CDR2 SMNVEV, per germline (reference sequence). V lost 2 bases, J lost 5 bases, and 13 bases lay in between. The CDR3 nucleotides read TGTGCCAGCAGTTTACTGGGCAGGGACAACGAGCAGTACTTC. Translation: CASSLLGRDNEQYF.

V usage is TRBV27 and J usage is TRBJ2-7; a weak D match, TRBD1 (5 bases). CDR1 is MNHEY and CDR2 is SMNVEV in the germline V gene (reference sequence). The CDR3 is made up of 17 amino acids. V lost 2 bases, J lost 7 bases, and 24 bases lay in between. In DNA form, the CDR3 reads TGTGCCAGCAGTTTAACAGGTCCTCCCGAAGGAAGGAAGGAGCAGTACTTC. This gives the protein CASSLTGPPEGRKEQYF.

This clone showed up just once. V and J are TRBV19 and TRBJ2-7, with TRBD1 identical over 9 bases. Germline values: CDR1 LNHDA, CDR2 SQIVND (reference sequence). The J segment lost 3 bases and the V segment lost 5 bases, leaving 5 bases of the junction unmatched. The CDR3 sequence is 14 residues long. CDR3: CASSETGGGYEQYF. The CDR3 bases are TGTGCCAGTAGTGAGACAGGGGGGGGCTACGAGCAGTACTTC.

The CDR3 loop is CAWSVRLVAGGEQYF. The CDR3 DNA is TGTGCCTGGAGTGTACGGTTGGTAGCGGGAGGCGAGCAGTACTTC. This sequence joins TRBV30 and TRBJ2-7, with TRBD2 matching over 10 bases. With 0 bases clipped from V and 6 bases from J, the junction kept 8 bases outside the gene matches. The CDR3 is 15 residues long. Looked up from germline, CDR1 is GTSNPN and CDR2 is SVGIG (reference sequence).

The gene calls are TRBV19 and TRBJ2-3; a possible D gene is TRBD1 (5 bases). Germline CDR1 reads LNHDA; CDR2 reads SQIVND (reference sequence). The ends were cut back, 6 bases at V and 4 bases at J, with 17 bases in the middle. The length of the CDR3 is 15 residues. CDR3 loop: CASRESDSGADTQYF. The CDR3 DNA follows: TGTGCCAGTAGGGAATCTGACAGTGGCGCAGATACGCAGTATTTT.

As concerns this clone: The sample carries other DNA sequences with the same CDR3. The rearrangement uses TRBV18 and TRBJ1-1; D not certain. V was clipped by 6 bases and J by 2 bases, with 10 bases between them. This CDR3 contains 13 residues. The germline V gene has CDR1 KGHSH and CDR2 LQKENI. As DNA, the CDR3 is TGTGCCAGCTCCCCCACAGAAAACACTGAAGCTTTCTTT. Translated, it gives CASSPTENTEAFF.

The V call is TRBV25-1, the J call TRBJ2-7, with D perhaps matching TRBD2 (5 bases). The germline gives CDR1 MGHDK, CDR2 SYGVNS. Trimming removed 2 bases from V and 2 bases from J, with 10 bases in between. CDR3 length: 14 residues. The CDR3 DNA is TGTGCCAGCAGTGAACATGAGCGGACCTACGAGCAGTACTTC. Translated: CASSEHERTYEQYF.

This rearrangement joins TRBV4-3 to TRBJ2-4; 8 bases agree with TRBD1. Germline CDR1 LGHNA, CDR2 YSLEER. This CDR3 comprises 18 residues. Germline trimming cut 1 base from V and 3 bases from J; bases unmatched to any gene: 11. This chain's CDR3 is CASSQGRTGRWGKNIQYF. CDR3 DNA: TGCGCCAGCAGCCAAGGGAGGACAGGGCGGTGGGGCAAAAACATTCAGTACTTC.

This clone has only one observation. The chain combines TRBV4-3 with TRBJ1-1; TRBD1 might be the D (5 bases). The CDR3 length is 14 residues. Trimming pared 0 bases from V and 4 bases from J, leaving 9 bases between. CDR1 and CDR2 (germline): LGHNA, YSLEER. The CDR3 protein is CASSQEGPGTEAFF. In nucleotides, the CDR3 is TGCGCCAGCAGCCAAGAGGGGCCGGGCACTGAAGCTTTCTTT.

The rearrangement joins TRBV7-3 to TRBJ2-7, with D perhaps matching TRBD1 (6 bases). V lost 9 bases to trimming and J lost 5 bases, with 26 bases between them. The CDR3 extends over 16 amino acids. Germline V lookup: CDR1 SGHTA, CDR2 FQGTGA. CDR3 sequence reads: CARPSGKGERIHEQYF. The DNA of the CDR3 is TGTGCCAGACCATCCGGTAAGGGGGAGCGGATCCACGAGCAGTACTTC. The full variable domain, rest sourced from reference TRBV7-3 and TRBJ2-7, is GAGVSQTPSNKVTEKGKYVELRCDPISGHTALYWYRQSLGQGPEFLIYFQGTGAADDSGLPNDRFFAVRPEGSVSTLKIQRTERGDSAVYLCARPSGKGERIHEQYFGPGTRLTVT.

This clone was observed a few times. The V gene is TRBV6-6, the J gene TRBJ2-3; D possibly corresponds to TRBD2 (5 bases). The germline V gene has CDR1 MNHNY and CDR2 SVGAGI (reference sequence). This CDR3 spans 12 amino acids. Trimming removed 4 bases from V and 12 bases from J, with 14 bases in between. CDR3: CASSFTSVPQYF. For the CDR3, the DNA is TGTGCCAGCAGTTTCACTAGTGTCCCACAGTATTTT.

The DNA for the CDR3 is TGCGCCAGCAGCTTAGACGGGAGACTTGAGCAGTTCTTC. This codes for CASSLDGRLEQFF. V and J are TRBV5-1 and TRBJ2-1; D is possibly TRBD2 (6 bases). The CDR3 consists of 13 residues. V was clipped by 2 bases and J by 9 bases, with 12 bases between them. The germline V gene encodes CDR1 SGHRS and CDR2 YFSETQ.